One and the same sample provided the 3 T cell receptor beta chains below, sequenced in a study of T cell changes during pregnancy in multiple sclerosis. Sequencing used immunoSEQ multiplex PCR; TCRdb keeps in-frame clones, though not all of them. The sample has approximately 47,000 clones; roughly 94% are singletons. This sample comprised CD4+ T cells from peripheral blood mononuclear cells, obtained in the first trimester of pregnancy. These receptor sequences come from a female donor with multiple sclerosis, enrolled in a pregnancy study.

V and J are TRBV6-5 and TRBJ2-2; the match to TRBD2 covers 12 bases. V was pared by 6 bases and J by 6 bases, with 5 bases of the junction left unmatched. The CDR3 consists of 15 residues. Germline-derived CDR1 and CDR2 are MNHEY and SVGAGI. The DNA for the CDR3 is TGTGCCAGCAGCCCTAGCGGGGGGGCCTCCGGGGAGCTGTTTTTT. Residues: CASSPSGGASGELFF.

The V gene is TRBV6-6, the J gene TRBJ2-5; D gene uncertain. The CDR3 has 11 amino acids. The V end was cut by 6 bases, the J end by 5 bases, with 7 bases between. Germline values: CDR1 MNHNY, CDR2 SVGAGI (reference sequence). CDR3 residues: CASSHKETQYF. CDR3 DNA: TGTGCCAGCAGCCACAAGGAGACCCAGTACTTC.

This sequence joins TRBV7-3 and TRBJ1-1, with D unresolved. Germline V CDR1 and CDR2: SGHTA, FQGTGA. The CDR3 has 14 residues. Trimming removed 0 bases at V and 6 bases at J, with 11 bases between. CDR3 sequence reads: CASSLTRGSPEAFF. CDR3 DNA sequence: TGTGCCAGCAGCTTAACACGGGGAAGTCCTGAAGCTTTCTTT.